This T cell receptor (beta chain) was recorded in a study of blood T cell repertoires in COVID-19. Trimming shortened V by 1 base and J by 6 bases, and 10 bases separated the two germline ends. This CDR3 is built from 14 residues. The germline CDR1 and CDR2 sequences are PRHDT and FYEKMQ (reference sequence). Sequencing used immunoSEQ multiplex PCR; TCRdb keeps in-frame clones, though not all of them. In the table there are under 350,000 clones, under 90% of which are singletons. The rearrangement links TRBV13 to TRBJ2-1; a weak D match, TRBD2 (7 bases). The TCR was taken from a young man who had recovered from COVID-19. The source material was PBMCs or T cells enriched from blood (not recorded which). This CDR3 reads CASSLEGGGNEQFF. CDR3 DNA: TGTGCCAGCAGCTTAGAGGGAGGGGGCAATGAGCAGTTCTTC.